This T cell receptor beta chain was identified during a study of a mutant IDH1 vaccine in newly diagnosed glioma. Study background: With temozolomide cycles, or 4-6 weeks after radiotherapy alone, vaccination was started. Former treatment meant radiotherapy, temozolomide, or both; the majority had gotten both.

Assay: immunoSEQ multiplex PCR; the TCRdb copy retains only in-frame clones and omits some. The repertoire holds approximately 82,000 clones, 85% seen once, with around 2% in the top ten. Germline V CDR1 and CDR2: SGHRS, YFSETQ. V was shortened by 0 bases and J by 0 bases, with 8 bases between the two germline ends. This CDR3 is 15 amino acids long. Regarding time point: week 23, last vaccination. The content of each vaccine dose was 300 ug of mutant IDH1 20-mer peptide, and topical imiquimod accompanied it. A word on this clone: What it recognizes is unknown.

This sequence joins TRBV5-1 and TRBJ2-3; tentatively, D is TRBD2 (6 bases). This TCR came from a man aged 30-40 years with glioma. Some clones in this sample may be carry-over from other donors' samples. This sample comprised PBMCs, obtained from a glioma patient whose treatment included an IDH1 peptide vaccine. CDR3 in DNA: TGCGCCAGCAGCTTGGTGGCGGGGAGCACAGATACGCAGTATTTT. This translates into CASSLVAGSTDTQYF.